These 6 T cell receptor beta chains were sequenced from one sample in a study of OX40 agonist ivuxolimab in advanced cancers. Sequenced by immunoSEQ multiplex PCR; TCRdb stores in-frame clones only, minus some. The table records some 65,000 clones, roughly nine tenths of them present only once. The sample consisted of CD4+ or CD8+ T cells sorted from blood, taken in a trial of the OX40 agonist ivuxolimab. These receptor sequences come from an adult with an advanced solid tumor such as melanoma, head and neck, liver or kidney cancer.

The V and J genes are TRBV5-1 and TRBJ2-2; D may be TRBD1 (5 bases). The CDR3 loop spans 14 amino acids. Germline CDR1 and CDR2: SGHRS and YFSETQ. Trimming took off 2 bases at V and 4 bases at J, with 9 bases between the two ends. In nucleotides, the CDR3 is TGCGCCAGCAGCTTCGGACAACCCACCGGGGAGCTGTTTTTT. Translated, it gives CASSFGQPTGELFF. Full variable domain (outside the CDR3, taken from reference TRBV5-1 and TRBJ2-2): KAGVTQTPRYLIKTRGQQVTLSCSPISGHRSVSWYQQTPGQGLQFLFEYFSETQRNKGNFPGRFSGRQFSNSRSEMNVSTLELGDSALYLCASSFGQPTGELFFGEGSRLTVL.

The V and J genes are TRBV7-2 and TRBJ2-1; 8 bases are shared with TRBD1. V dropped 1 base and J dropped 10; count of bases not matched to a gene: 6. Germline V gene sequence: CDR1 SGHTA, CDR2 FQGNSA. CDR3 size: 14 residues. The chain's CDR3 is CASSLGTGSGEQFF. The CDR3 coding sequence is TGTGCCAGCAGCTTAGGGACAGGGTCCGGGGAGCAGTTCTTC.

This clone was found once. The chain uses TRBV2 and TRBJ1-1, with a tentative D call TRBD1 (6 bases). V was pared by 10 bases and J by 5 bases, with 26 bases between. The CDR3 loop spans 16 amino acids. Germline values: CDR1 SNHLY, CDR2 FYNNEI. For the CDR3, the DNA is TGTGCCATACATAGGGGGGGTGGCACCCGGAGAACTGAAGCTTTCTTT. It encodes CAIHRGGGTRRTEAFF.

The chain recombines TRBV19 with TRBJ2-5; D is undetermined. Germline lookup yields CDR1 LNHDA and CDR2 SQIVND (reference sequence). The CDR3 consists of 14 residues. With 0 bases removed from V and 3 bases from J, the gap between germline ends came to 8 bases. The CDR3 DNA reads TGTGCCAGTAGTATAGATGGGCAGAAAGAGACCCAGTACTTC. Amino acids: CASSIDGQKETQYF.

CDR3 sequence: CASSPGGGGWGYEQYF. The CDR3 nucleotides are TGTGCCAGCAGTCCTGGGGGCGGGGGTTGGGGCTACGAGCAGTACTTC. V usage is TRBV28 and J usage is TRBJ2-7; perhaps TRBD2 as D (7 bases). Per the germline V gene, CDR1 is MDHEN and CDR2 is SYDVKM. Trimming stripped 5 bases from V and 3 bases from J, with 20 bases between. The CDR3 spans 16 residues.

This sequence joins TRBV25-1 and TRBJ2-7; D gene unclear. Germline loops: CDR1 MGHDK, CDR2 SYGVNS. Trimming pared 3 bases from V and 9 bases from J, leaving 9 bases between. The CDR3 has 11 residues. The CDR3 nucleotides are TGTGCCAGCAGTGATACCCGGCGGCAGTACTTC. This gives the protein CASSDTRRQYF.